This entry concerns a single T cell receptor (beta chain). The germline CDR1 and CDR2 sequences are LNHDA and SQIVND (reference sequence). This CDR3 is built from 15 residues. V lost 1 base and J 3 bases, leaving 10 bases between the germline ends. Clones were read by immunoSEQ multiplex PCR, and TCRdb kept only the in-frame ones, dropping some. The table lists some 900,000 clones, about 80% of them singletons. This sample is part of a study of shared clonotypes between healthy human individuals. Naive CD4+ cells were CD45RA-selected; the remaining cells were memory. The sequence was obtained from a man younger than 35 in good health. The chain combines TRBV19 with TRBJ1-5, with a possible D match to TRBD1 (5 bases). The sample taken for sequencing was memory CD4+ T cells sorted from blood. Subset here: CD45RA-negative fraction. The CDR3 DNA follows: TGTGCCAGTAGTATAGGCAGGGTGGCCAATCAGCCCCAGCATTTT. As protein: CASSIGRVANQPQHF.